A selection of T cell receptor beta chains follows, all from one sample in a study of T cells in Graves' hyperthyroidism and ophthalmopathy. TCRdb used MiXCR to reprocess the multiplex PCR reads, holding one entry per CDR3 protein. The data contain more than 450,000 distinct CDR3 sequences, 15% to 20% of them singletons. Sequenced input: blood. The receptors here all came from a man in his forties or fifties with Graves' ophthalmopathy. Both conserved end residues are part of each CDR3. Each record gives: V gene, D gene, CDR3 length, clone size, J gene, CDR3 protein, CDR3 DNA. A D gene is named only where the DNA matches it firmly. The size field is filled for only some rows; it gives once, few, many or a size class.

V gene: TRBV30; D gene: .; CDR3 length: 12; clone size: many; J gene: TRBJ2-7; CDR3 protein: CAWRWGDYEQYF; CDR3 DNA: TGTGCCTGGCGCTGGGGGGACTACGAGCAGTACTTC
V gene: TRBV20-1; D gene: .; CDR3 length: 15; clone size: once; J gene: TRBJ2-5; CDR3 protein: CGARDLQGPQETQYF; CDR3 DNA: TGCGGTGCTAGAGATCTCCAGGGCCCCCAAGAGACCCAGTACTTC
V gene: TRBV2; D gene: TRBD1; CDR3 length: 14; clone size: few; J gene: TRBJ2-1; CDR3 protein: CASSYPGQGTEQFF; CDR3 DNA: TGTGCCAGCAGTTATCCGGGACAGGGAACTGAGCAGTTCTTC
V gene: TRBV2; D gene: TRBD2; CDR3 length: 15; clone size: many; J gene: TRBJ2-5; CDR3 protein: CASSLRTSFMETQYF; CDR3 DNA: TGTGCCAGCAGTCTAAGGACTAGCTTTATGGAGACCCAGTACTTC
V gene: TRBV5-5; D gene: .; CDR3 length: 15; clone size: .; J gene: TRBJ1-1; CDR3 protein: CASSLVPGVRTEAFF; CDR3 DNA: TGTGCCAGCAGCTTGGTCCCGGGGGTTCGCACTGAAGCTTTCTTT
V gene: TRBV6-6; D gene: TRBD1; CDR3 length: 14; clone size: many; J gene: TRBJ2-7; CDR3 protein: CASSYGTGLYEQYF; CDR3 DNA: TGTGCCAGCAGTTACGGGACAGGTCTCTACGAGCAGTACTTC
V gene: TRBV12-3/TRBV12-4; D gene: .; CDR3 length: 14; clone size: .; J gene: TRBJ2-7; CDR3 protein: CASSLYLTTYEQYF; CDR3 DNA: TGTGCCAGCAGTTTATATCTAACTACGTACGAGCAGTACTTC
V gene: TRBV5-8; D gene: .; CDR3 length: 14; clone size: few; J gene: TRBJ2-2; CDR3 protein: CASSYYGSPGELFF; CDR3 DNA: TGTGCCAGCAGCTACTACGGGAGCCCGGGGGAGCTGTTTTTT
V gene: TRBV20-1; D gene: TRBD2; CDR3 length: 16; clone size: .; J gene: TRBJ2-7; CDR3 protein: CSARDNSGRHFYEQYF; CDR3 DNA: TGCAGTGCTAGAGATAATAGCGGGAGACACTTCTACGAGCAGTACTTC
V gene: TRBV3-1; D gene: TRBD1; CDR3 length: 17; clone size: few; J gene: TRBJ1-6; CDR3 protein: CASSHGTGGYVGSPLHF; CDR3 DNA: TGTGCCAGCAGCCACGGGACAGGGGGGTATGTTGGTTCACCCCTCCACTTT
V gene: TRBV18; D gene: TRBD1; CDR3 length: 15; clone size: many; J gene: TRBJ2-2; CDR3 protein: CASSSGTGNTGELFF; CDR3 DNA: TGTGCCAGCTCATCCGGGACAGGGAACACCGGGGAGCTGTTTTTT
V gene: TRBV10-1; D gene: .; CDR3 length: 16; clone size: .; J gene: TRBJ1-3; CDR3 protein: CASNSGSSGSGNTIYF; CDR3 DNA: TGCGCCAGCAATTCGGGATCTTCGGGCTCTGGAAACACCATATATTTT
V gene: TRBV9; D gene: .; CDR3 length: 15; clone size: .; J gene: TRBJ1-2; CDR3 protein: CASSEGTPTNYGYTF; CDR3 DNA: TGTGCCAGCAGCGAAGGGACGCCAACTAACTATGGCTACACCTTC
V gene: TRBV12-3/TRBV12-4; D gene: .; CDR3 length: 15; clone size: .; J gene: TRBJ1-3; CDR3 protein: CATRDSIFGGNTIYF; CDR3 DNA: TGTGCCACCCGGGACTCTATATTCGGTGGAAACACCATATATTTT
V gene: TRBV20-1; D gene: .; CDR3 length: 13; clone size: many; J gene: TRBJ1-2; CDR3 protein: CSARGRGGDGYTF; CDR3 DNA: TGCAGTGCCCGGGGGAGGGGGGGCGATGGCTACACCTTC
V gene: TRBV7-9; D gene: .; CDR3 length: 14; clone size: many; J gene: TRBJ2-5; CDR3 protein: CASSFPGIQETQYF; CDR3 DNA: TGTGCCAGCAGCTTCCCGGGGATCCAAGAGACCCAGTACTTC
V gene: TRBV9; D gene: TRBD1; CDR3 length: 17; clone size: .; J gene: TRBJ2-6; CDR3 protein: CASSIRTGIGGANVLTF; CDR3 DNA: TGTGCCAGCAGCATCAGGACAGGCATCGGTGGGGCCAACGTCCTGACTTTC
V gene: TRBV18; D gene: TRBD1; CDR3 length: 15; clone size: .; J gene: TRBJ2-1; CDR3 protein: CASSATGVGYNEQFF; CDR3 DNA: TGTGCCAGCTCAGCGACAGGGGTGGGCTACAATGAGCAGTTCTTC
V gene: TRBV18; D gene: TRBD1; CDR3 length: 13; clone size: many; J gene: TRBJ1-4; CDR3 protein: CASSPGQEEKLFF; CDR3 DNA: TGTGCCAGCTCGCCGGGACAGGAAGAAAAACTGTTTTTT
V gene: TRBV4-3; D gene: TRBD1; CDR3 length: 16; clone size: .; J gene: TRBJ2-7; CDR3 protein: CASSQTLRDSSYEQYF; CDR3 DNA: TGCGCCAGCAGCCAGACGCTCCGGGACAGTTCCTACGAGCAGTACTTC
V gene: TRBV19; D gene: TRBD1; CDR3 length: 15; clone size: .; J gene: TRBJ1-1; CDR3 protein: CASSITGTGGTEAFF; CDR3 DNA: TGTGCCAGTAGTATTACCGGGACAGGGGGCACTGAAGCTTTCTTT
V gene: TRBV11-2; D gene: .; CDR3 length: 14; clone size: many; J gene: TRBJ1-3; CDR3 protein: CASSLERNGNTIYF; CDR3 DNA: TGTGCCAGCAGCTTAGAACGGAATGGAAACACCATATATTTT
V gene: TRBV18; D gene: TRBD1; CDR3 length: 16; clone size: few; J gene: TRBJ2-3; CDR3 protein: CASSPPRDRVGLTQYF; CDR3 DNA: TGTGCCAGCTCACCACCGCGGGACAGGGTGGGGCTGACGCAGTATTTT
V gene: TRBV5-1; D gene: TRBD1; CDR3 length: 14; clone size: .; J gene: TRBJ2-1; CDR3 protein: CASSLTDRGYEQFF; CDR3 DNA: TGCGCCAGCAGCTTAACGGACAGGGGCTATGAGCAGTTCTTC
V gene: TRBV7-9; D gene: .; CDR3 length: 16; clone size: .; J gene: TRBJ2-1; CDR3 protein: CASSYAQRLYQETQFF; CDR3 DNA: TGTGCCAGCAGCTACGCGCAAAGACTATACCAAGAGACCCAGTTCTTC
V gene: TRBV7-9; D gene: .; CDR3 length: 15; clone size: .; J gene: TRBJ2-2; CDR3 protein: CASSRYRGASGELFF; CDR3 DNA: TGTGCCAGCAGCCGATACCGGGGGGCCTCCGGGGAGCTGTTTTTT
V gene: TRBV7-3; D gene: .; CDR3 length: 13; clone size: few; J gene: TRBJ2-5; CDR3 protein: CASSLQAEETQYF; CDR3 DNA: TGTGCCAGCAGCTTACAGGCAGAAGAGACCCAGTACTTC
V gene: TRBV2; D gene: .; CDR3 length: 13; clone size: once; J gene: TRBJ1-5; CDR3 protein: CASIGAKGQPQHF; CDR3 DNA: TGTGCCAGCATCGGGGCCAAGGGTCAGCCCCAGCATTTT
V gene: TRBV29-1; D gene: .; CDR3 length: 10; clone size: .; J gene: TRBJ2-1; CDR3 protein: CSVAASEQFF; CDR3 DNA: TGCAGCGTTGCTGCAAGTGAGCAGTTCTTC
V gene: TRBV24-1; D gene: .; CDR3 length: 13; clone size: few; J gene: TRBJ2-1; CDR3 protein: CATSDNIQNEQFF; CDR3 DNA: TGTGCCACCAGTGATAACATCCAAAATGAGCAGTTCTTC
V gene: TRBV4-1; D gene: TRBD2; CDR3 length: 17; clone size: .; J gene: TRBJ2-1; CDR3 protein: CASRGGLLGYSYNEQFF; CDR3 DNA: TGCGCCAGCAGGGGAGGGCTCCTAGGGTACTCCTACAATGAGCAGTTCTTC
V gene: TRBV5-1; D gene: .; CDR3 length: 15; clone size: few; J gene: TRBJ2-6; CDR3 protein: CASSSLPSGANVLTF; CDR3 DNA: TGCGCCAGCAGCTCCCTTCCTTCTGGGGCCAACGTCCTGACTTTC
V gene: TRBV5-6; D gene: .; CDR3 length: 14; clone size: few; J gene: TRBJ2-5; CDR3 protein: CASSLLLEGETQYF; CDR3 DNA: TGTGCCAGCAGCTTGCTTCTCGAGGGGGAGACCCAGTACTTC
V gene: TRBV2; D gene: .; CDR3 length: 15; clone size: few; J gene: TRBJ1-5; CDR3 protein: CASREGRAGNQPQHF; CDR3 DNA: TGTGCCAGCAGGGAGGGGCGGGCAGGTAATCAGCCCCAGCATTTT
V gene: TRBV6-1; D gene: TRBD2; CDR3 length: 16; clone size: few; J gene: TRBJ2-2; CDR3 protein: CASSGFSGRGTGELFF; CDR3 DNA: TGTGCCAGCAGTGGTTTTAGCGGGAGAGGAACCGGGGAGCTGTTTTTT
V gene: TRBV19; D gene: .; CDR3 length: 14; clone size: .; J gene: TRBJ2-2; CDR3 protein: CASNRGPNTGELFF; CDR3 DNA: TGTGCCAGTAACCGGGGCCCGAACACCGGGGAGCTGTTTTTT
V gene: TRBV30; D gene: TRBD2; CDR3 length: 15; clone size: many; J gene: TRBJ2-7; CDR3 protein: CAWSGTASGEIEQYF; CDR3 DNA: TGTGCCTGGAGTGGAACGGCTAGCGGGGAGATCGAGCAGTACTTC
V gene: TRBV9; D gene: TRBD2; CDR3 length: 15; clone size: .; J gene: TRBJ2-5; CDR3 protein: CASSPEGTRIETQYF; CDR3 DNA: TGTGCCAGCAGCCCAGAGGGGACTAGGATAGAGACCCAGTACTTC
V gene: TRBV28; D gene: .; CDR3 length: 15; clone size: many; J gene: TRBJ1-1; CDR3 protein: CASSPRRGKGLKAFF; CDR3 DNA: TGTGCCAGCAGCCCTAGAAGGGGCAAGGGGCTCAAAGCTTTCTTT
V gene: TRBV12-3/TRBV12-4; D gene: .; CDR3 length: 13; clone size: .; J gene: TRBJ1-1; CDR3 protein: CASSLATVTEAFF; CDR3 DNA: TGTGCCAGCAGTTTGGCGACAGTCACTGAAGCTTTCTTT
V gene: TRBV7-3; D gene: .; CDR3 length: 15; clone size: .; J gene: TRBJ2-7; CDR3 protein: CASSRQGGGGDEQYF; CDR3 DNA: TGTGCCAGCAGCCGACAGGGCGGAGGAGGGGACGAGCAGTACTTC
V gene: TRBV7-8; D gene: .; CDR3 length: 15; clone size: .; J gene: TRBJ2-5; CDR3 protein: CASSLEAVTGETQYF; CDR3 DNA: TGTGCCAGCAGCTTAGAGGCAGTAACCGGGGAGACCCAGTACTTC
V gene: TRBV27; D gene: .; CDR3 length: 14; clone size: few; J gene: TRBJ2-1; CDR3 protein: CASSLTGGPNEQFF; CDR3 DNA: TGTGCCAGCAGTTTAACGGGGGGCCCCAATGAGCAGTTCTTC
V gene: TRBV5-1; D gene: .; CDR3 length: 14; clone size: .; J gene: TRBJ1-1; CDR3 protein: CASSLVGRRTEAFF; CDR3 DNA: TGCGCCAGCAGCTTGGTTGGGCGTAGGACTGAAGCTTTCTTT
V gene: TRBV4-1; D gene: .; CDR3 length: 14; clone size: .; J gene: TRBJ2-1; CDR3 protein: CASSQESGLNEQFF; CDR3 DNA: TGCGCCAGCAGCCAAGAATCGGGGCTCAATGAGCAGTTCTTC
V gene: TRBV7-2; D gene: TRBD1; CDR3 length: 17; clone size: many; J gene: TRBJ2-2; CDR3 protein: CASSFLTGGANTGELFF; CDR3 DNA: TGTGCCAGCAGCTTCCTCACAGGGGGCGCGAACACCGGGGAGCTGTTTTTT
V gene: TRBV2; D gene: TRBD2; CDR3 length: 15; clone size: many; J gene: TRBJ2-7; CDR3 protein: CASSETTSHSYEQYF; CDR3 DNA: TGTGCCAGCAGTGAAACGACTAGCCACTCCTACGAGCAGTACTTC
V gene: TRBV7-9; D gene: .; CDR3 length: 13; clone size: few; J gene: TRBJ2-1; CDR3 protein: CASSLNLGREQFF; CDR3 DNA: TGTGCCAGCAGCCTAAACCTGGGTAGGGAGCAGTTCTTC
V gene: TRBV4-2; D gene: .; CDR3 length: 14; clone size: many; J gene: TRBJ2-7; CDR3 protein: CASSQQDLSYEQYF; CDR3 DNA: TGTGCCAGCAGCCAACAGGACCTTTCCTACGAGCAGTACTTC
V gene: TRBV7-8; D gene: .; CDR3 length: 14; clone size: few; J gene: TRBJ2-7; CDR3 protein: CASSLAATRYEQYF; CDR3 DNA: TGTGCCAGCAGCTTAGCTGCCACTCGGTACGAGCAGTACTTC
V gene: TRBV12-3/TRBV12-4; D gene: .; CDR3 length: 14; clone size: few; J gene: TRBJ1-1; CDR3 protein: CASSFPGMNTEAFF; CDR3 DNA: TGTGCCAGCAGTTTTCCCGGGATGAACACTGAAGCTTTCTTT
V gene: TRBV5-1; D gene: TRBD2; CDR3 length: 17; clone size: many; J gene: TRBJ2-5; CDR3 protein: CASSLEVAGGYGETQYF; CDR3 DNA: TGCGCCAGCAGCTTGGAGGTAGCGGGAGGCTATGGAGAGACCCAGTACTTC
V gene: TRBV3-1; D gene: .; CDR3 length: 13; clone size: many; J gene: TRBJ1-2; CDR3 protein: CASSHRGNYGYTF; CDR3 DNA: TGTGCCAGCAGCCATAGGGGTAACTATGGCTACACCTTC
V gene: TRBV4-2; D gene: TRBD2; CDR3 length: 15; clone size: few; J gene: TRBJ2-7; CDR3 protein: CASSQETSGFAAQYF; CDR3 DNA: TGTGCCAGCAGCCAAGAAACTAGCGGGTTTGCTGCGCAGTACTTC
V gene: TRBV3-1; D gene: TRBD1; CDR3 length: 16; clone size: .; J gene: TRBJ1-6; CDR3 protein: CASSPGRGQYNSPLHF; CDR3 DNA: TGTGCCAGCAGCCCCGGGAGGGGACAGTATAATTCACCCCTCCACTTT
V gene: TRBV7-9; D gene: .; CDR3 length: 15; clone size: .; J gene: TRBJ1-6; CDR3 protein: CASSLAGSSHSPLHF; CDR3 DNA: TGTGCCAGCAGCTTAGCGGGATCGTCCCATTCACCCCTCCACTTT
V gene: TRBV20-1; D gene: .; CDR3 length: 12; clone size: .; J gene: TRBJ2-1; CDR3 protein: CSARGTRGEQFF; CDR3 DNA: TGCAGTGCTAGGGGGACGAGGGGAGAGCAGTTCTTC
V gene: TRBV6-1; D gene: TRBD2; CDR3 length: 13; clone size: .; J gene: TRBJ2-1; CDR3 protein: CASKLTAGDEQFF; CDR3 DNA: TGTGCCAGCAAATTAACCGCGGGGGATGAGCAGTTCTTC
V gene: TRBV4-1; D gene: TRBD2; CDR3 length: 16; clone size: many; J gene: TRBJ2-3; CDR3 protein: CASSQGAGGDTDTQYF; CDR3 DNA: TGCGCCAGCAGCCAAGGGGCGGGGGGCGATACAGATACGCAGTATTTT